A selection of T cell receptor beta chains follows, all from one sample in a study of cytomegalovirus exposure and HLA in healthy donors. TCRdb's copy holds only in-frame clones and misses some; the assay was immunoSEQ multiplex PCR. The data hold 200,000 or so clones, with just under 80% observed a single time. Sequencing was performed on PBMCs. The receptors here all came from a woman in her twenties or thirties in good health and CMV-seropositive. Both conserved end residues are part of each CDR3. The D gene is left open where the match is weak. Clone size, where shown, is once, few, many, or a class for clones that have expanded.

TRBJ2-3 NA TRBV6-5 NA TGTGCCAGCAAGAACTTACCCCGTCAGGGCCCGCAGTATTTT CASKNLPRQGPQYF
TRBJ2-1 TRBD2 TRBV18 few TGTGCCAGCTCACAAGGACTAGCGGGCCATGAGCAGTTCTTC CASSQGLAGHEQFF
TRBJ2-3 NA TRBV7-9 NA TGTGCCAGCAGCTACTCCGGGACTAGCACAGATACGCAGTATTTT CASSYSGTSTDTQYF
TRBJ2-3 TRBD2 TRBV5-1 NA TGCGCCAGCAGCTATGGCGGGAGGGCCGAAGATACGCAGTATTTT CASSYGGRAEDTQYF
TRBJ2-5 NA TRBV6-6 NA TGTGCCAGCAGTTACGGGCCAGGGGAGACCCAGTACTTC CASSYGPGETQYF
TRBJ2-5 NA TRBV9 NA TGTGCCAGCAGCCCCAGTGGCACCGAGACCCAGTACTTC CASSPSGTETQYF
TRBJ2-1 TRBD2 TRBV10-3 NA TGTGCCAACAGCGGGGGGGTCGGCAATGAGCAGTTCTTC CANSGGVGNEQFF
TRBJ2-3 TRBD2 TRBV7-8 NA TGTGCCAGCAGCTCTTTAGCGGGGGGGAGCGCAGATACGCAGTATTTT CASSSLAGGSADTQYF
TRBJ2-1 NA TRBV2 NA TGTGCTAGCCGACTTTTGTCTGTCCCCAATGAGCAGTTCTTC CASRLLSVPNEQFF
TRBJ2-3 TRBD1 TRBV6-5 NA TGTGCCAGCCGGGACAGGGTGTGGGATACGCAGTATTTT CASRDRVWDTQYF
TRBJ2-7 NA TRBV18 NA TGTGCCAGCTCACCACTGGCTAGCTCTTATGAGCAGTACTTC CASSPLASSYEQYF
TRBJ2-3 TRBD1 TRBV5-1 NA TGCGCCAGCAGCCGGGGGGGACAGGGGGTCAGCACAGATACGCAGTATTTT CASSRGGQGVSTDTQYF
TRBJ2-7 TRBD2 TRBV7-9 NA TGTGCCAGCAGCTTGGGTGGGTTTAAGACTAGCGGGGAGTACGAGCAGTACTTC CASSLGGFKTSGEYEQYF